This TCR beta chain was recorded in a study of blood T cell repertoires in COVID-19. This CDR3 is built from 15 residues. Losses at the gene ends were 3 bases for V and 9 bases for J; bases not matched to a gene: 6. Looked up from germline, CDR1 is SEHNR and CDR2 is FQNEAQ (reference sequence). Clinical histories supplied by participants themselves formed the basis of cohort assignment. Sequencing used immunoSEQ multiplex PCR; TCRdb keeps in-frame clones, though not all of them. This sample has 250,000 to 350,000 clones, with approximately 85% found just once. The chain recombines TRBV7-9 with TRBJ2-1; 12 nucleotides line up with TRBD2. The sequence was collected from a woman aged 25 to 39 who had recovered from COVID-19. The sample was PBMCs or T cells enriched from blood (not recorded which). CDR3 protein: CASSFRTSGTPEQFF. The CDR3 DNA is TGTGCCAGCAGCTTTCGGACTAGCGGGACGCCTGAGCAGTTCTTC.